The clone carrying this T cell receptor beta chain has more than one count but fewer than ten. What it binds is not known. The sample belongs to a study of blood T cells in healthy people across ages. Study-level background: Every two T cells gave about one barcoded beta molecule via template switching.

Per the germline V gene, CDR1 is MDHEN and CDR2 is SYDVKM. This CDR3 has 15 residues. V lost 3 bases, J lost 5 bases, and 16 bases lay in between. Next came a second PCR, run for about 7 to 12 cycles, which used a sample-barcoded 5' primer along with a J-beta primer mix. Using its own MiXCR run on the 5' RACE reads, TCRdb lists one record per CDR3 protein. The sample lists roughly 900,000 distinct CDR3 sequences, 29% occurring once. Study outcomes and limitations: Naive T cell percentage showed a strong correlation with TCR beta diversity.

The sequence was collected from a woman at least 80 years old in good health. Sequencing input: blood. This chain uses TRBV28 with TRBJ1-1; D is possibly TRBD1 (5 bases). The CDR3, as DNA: TGTGCCAGCAGTTTGGGGGAATTTCGGGGGACTGAAGCTTTCTTT. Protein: CASSLGEFRGTEAFF.